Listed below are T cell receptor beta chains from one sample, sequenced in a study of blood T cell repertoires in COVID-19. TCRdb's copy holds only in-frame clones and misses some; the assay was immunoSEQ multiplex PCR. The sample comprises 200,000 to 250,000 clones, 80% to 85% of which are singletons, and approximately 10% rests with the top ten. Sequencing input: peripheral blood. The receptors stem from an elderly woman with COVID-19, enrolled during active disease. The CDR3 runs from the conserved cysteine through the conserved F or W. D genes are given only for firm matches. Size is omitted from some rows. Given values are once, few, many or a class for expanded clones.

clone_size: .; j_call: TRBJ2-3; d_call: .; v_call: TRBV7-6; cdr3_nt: TGTGCCAGCAGCTCTGCCGGGTCGCGCACAGATACGCAGTATTTT; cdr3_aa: CASSSAGSRTDTQYF
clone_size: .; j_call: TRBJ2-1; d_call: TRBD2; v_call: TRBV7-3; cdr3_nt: TGTGCCAGCACCCCTCGGGGGACTAGCGGGGGGGCGAGAGGGGCCAATGAGCAGTTCTTC; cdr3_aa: CASTPRGTSGGARGANEQFF
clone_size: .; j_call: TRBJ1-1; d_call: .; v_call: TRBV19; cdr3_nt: TGTGCCAGTAGTATACTGACGGGTGGAGGGAGGACGCCTGAAGCTTTCTTT; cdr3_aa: CASSILTGGGRTPEAFF
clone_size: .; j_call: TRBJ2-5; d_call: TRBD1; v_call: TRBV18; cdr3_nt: TGTGCCAGCTCCCTACAGGGGTTCCAAGAGACCCAGTACTTC; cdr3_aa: CASSLQGFQETQYF
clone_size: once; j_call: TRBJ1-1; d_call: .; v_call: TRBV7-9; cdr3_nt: TGTGCCAGCAGCTTCTGGGGCTCAACTGAAGCTTTCTTT; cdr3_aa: CASSFWGSTEAFF
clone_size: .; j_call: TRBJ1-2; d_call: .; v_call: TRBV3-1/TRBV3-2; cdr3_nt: TGTGCCAGCAGCCGCCGGGGTTCCAACTATGGCTACACCTTC; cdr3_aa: CASSRRGSNYGYTF
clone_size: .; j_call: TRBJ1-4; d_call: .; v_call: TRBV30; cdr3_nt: TGTGCCTGGAGTGTATCCGCCCGGGGTGAAAAACTGTTTTTT; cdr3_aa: CAWSVSARGEKLFF
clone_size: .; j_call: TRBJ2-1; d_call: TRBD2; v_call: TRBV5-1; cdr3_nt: TGCGCCAGCAGCTTGGAGGCTAGCGGGGGGGCTAATGAGCAGTTCTTC; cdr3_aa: CASSLEASGGANEQFF
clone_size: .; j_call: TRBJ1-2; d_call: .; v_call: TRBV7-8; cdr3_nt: TGTGCCAGCAGCTGGACTGTTACTAACTATGGCTACACCTTC; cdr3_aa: CASSWTVTNYGYTF
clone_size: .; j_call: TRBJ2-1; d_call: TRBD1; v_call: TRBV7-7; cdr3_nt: TGTGCCAGCAGCTCGGCAGGGGGACCGGCGGGTGAGCAGTTCTTC; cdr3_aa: CASSSAGGPAGEQFF
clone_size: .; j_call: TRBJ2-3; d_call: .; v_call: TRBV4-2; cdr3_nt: TGTGCCAGCGGGCTCACTAGCACAGATACGCAGTATTTT; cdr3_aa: CASGLTSTDTQYF
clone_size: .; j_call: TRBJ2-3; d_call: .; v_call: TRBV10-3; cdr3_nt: TGTGCCCTGGGTTCGGGGTTAGATACGCAGTATTTT; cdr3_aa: CALGSGLDTQYF
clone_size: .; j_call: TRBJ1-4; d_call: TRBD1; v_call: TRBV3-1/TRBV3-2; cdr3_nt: TGTGCCAGCAGCCAAGATACAGGGGTGGCTAGTGAAAAACTGTTTTTT; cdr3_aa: CASSQDTGVASEKLFF
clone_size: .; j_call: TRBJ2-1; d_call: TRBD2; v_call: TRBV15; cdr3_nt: TGTGCCACCAGCAGAGATACGGCTAGCGGGGGGGCATGGCAGAGGAATGAGCAGTTCTTC; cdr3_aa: CATSRDTASGGAWQRNEQFF
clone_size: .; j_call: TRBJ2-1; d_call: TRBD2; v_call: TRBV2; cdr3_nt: TGTGCCAGCAACGCCGGGACTAGCGGGGGTTACAATGAGCAGTTCTTC; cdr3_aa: CASNAGTSGGYNEQFF
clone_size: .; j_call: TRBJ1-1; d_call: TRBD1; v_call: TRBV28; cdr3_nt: TGTGCCAGCAAGGGACAGGGGACATGGAACACTGAAGCTTTCTTT; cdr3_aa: CASKGQGTWNTEAFF
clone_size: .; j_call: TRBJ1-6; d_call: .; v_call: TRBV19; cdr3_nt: TGTGCCAGTAGTATAGACCGTGGCTCACCCCTCCACTTT; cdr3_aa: CASSIDRGSPLHF
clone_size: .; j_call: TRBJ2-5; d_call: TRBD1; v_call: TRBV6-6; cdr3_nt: TGTGCCAGCAGCCGAGGACAGGGGGCGCAAGCCGGTTTGCTGGAGACCCAGTACTTC; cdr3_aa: CASSRGQGAQAGLLETQYF
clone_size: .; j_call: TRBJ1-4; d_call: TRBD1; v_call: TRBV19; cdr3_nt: TGTGCCAGTAGCAGAGTGGGACAGGGTAATGAAAAACTGTTTTTT; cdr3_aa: CASSRVGQGNEKLFF
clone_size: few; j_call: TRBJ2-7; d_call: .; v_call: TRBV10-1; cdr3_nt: TGCGCCAGCAGTGATTGTACAGGACCTTCAATTCTCTCCTACGAGCAGTACTTC; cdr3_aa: CASSDCTGPSILSYEQYF
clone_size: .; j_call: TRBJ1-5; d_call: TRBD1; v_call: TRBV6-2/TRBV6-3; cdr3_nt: TGTGCCAGCAGTTACACCAGGGGGCGCGCCTTGGGTCAGCCCCAGCATTTT; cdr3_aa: CASSYTRGRALGQPQHF
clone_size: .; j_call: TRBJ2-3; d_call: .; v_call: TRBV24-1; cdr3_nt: TGTGCCACCAGTGGGACAGAGGGCACAGATACGCAGTATTTT; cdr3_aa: CATSGTEGTDTQYF
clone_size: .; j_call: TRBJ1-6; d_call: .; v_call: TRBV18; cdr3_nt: TGTGCCAGCTCACCGGAGGTTAATAATTCACCCCTCCACTTT; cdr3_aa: CASSPEVNNSPLHF
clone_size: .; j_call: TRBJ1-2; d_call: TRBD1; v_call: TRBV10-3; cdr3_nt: TGTGCCATCAGTGATAAAATGACAGGGGAAGGCTACACCTTC; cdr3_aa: CAISDKMTGEGYTF
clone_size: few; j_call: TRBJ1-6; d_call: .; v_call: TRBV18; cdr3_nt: TGTGCCAGCTCACCACCGGGTTGGAGGGACAATTCACCCCTCCACTTT; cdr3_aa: CASSPPGWRDNSPLHF
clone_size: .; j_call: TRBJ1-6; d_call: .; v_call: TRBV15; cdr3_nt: TGTGCCACCACACCGGGAGGGAATTCACCCCTCCACTTT; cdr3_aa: CATTPGGNSPLHF
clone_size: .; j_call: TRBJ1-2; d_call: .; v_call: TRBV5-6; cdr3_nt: TGTGCCAGCACCTCATGGGGTACAGCCCGTAGGGGCTATGGCTACACCTTC; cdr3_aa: CASTSWGTARRGYGYTF
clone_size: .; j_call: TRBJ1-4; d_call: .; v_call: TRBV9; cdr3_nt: TGTGCCAGCAGCGTAGGGGGGCCGCCTAATGAAAAACTGTTTTTT; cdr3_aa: CASSVGGPPNEKLFF
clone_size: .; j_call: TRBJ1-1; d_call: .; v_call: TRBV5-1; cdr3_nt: TGCGCCAGCAGTTTTCTTGACAGGAACACTGAAGCTTTCTTT; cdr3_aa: CASSFLDRNTEAFF
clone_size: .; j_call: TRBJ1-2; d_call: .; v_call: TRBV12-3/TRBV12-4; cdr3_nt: TGTGCCAGCAGTTTGCGGGAGCAGAATGGCTACACCTTC; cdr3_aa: CASSLREQNGYTF
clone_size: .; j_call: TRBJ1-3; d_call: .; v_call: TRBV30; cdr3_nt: TGTGCCTGGAAACCTCCAGGACATTTAAACACCATATATTTT; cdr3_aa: CAWKPPGHLNTIYF
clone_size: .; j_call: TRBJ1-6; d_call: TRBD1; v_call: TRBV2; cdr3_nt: TGTGCCAGCACAAGGACAGGTCCGAATTCACCCCTCCACTTT; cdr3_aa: CASTRTGPNSPLHF
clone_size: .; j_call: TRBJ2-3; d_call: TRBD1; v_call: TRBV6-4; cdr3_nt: TGTGCCAGCAGTGACCAGGGACAGCCTGGGGATACGCAGTATTTT; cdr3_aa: CASSDQGQPGDTQYF
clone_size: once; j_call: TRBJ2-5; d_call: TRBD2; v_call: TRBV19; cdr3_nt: TGTGCCAGTAGTATGTCGGAAGCGGGGGGGCTGAAGACCCAGTACTTC; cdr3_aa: CASSMSEAGGLKTQYF
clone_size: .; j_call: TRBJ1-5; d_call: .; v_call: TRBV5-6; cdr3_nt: TGTGCCAGCAGCCGTGACAGAGGCAATCAGCCCCAGCATTTT; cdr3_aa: CASSRDRGNQPQHF
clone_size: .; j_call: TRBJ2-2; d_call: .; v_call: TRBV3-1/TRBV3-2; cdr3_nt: TGTGCCAGCAGCCAATTCGGAGGGTCGAACACCGGGGAGCTGTTTTTT; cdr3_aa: CASSQFGGSNTGELFF
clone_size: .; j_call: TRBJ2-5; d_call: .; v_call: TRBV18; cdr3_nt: TGTGCCAGCTCACCACCGGCCCAGGGGCAAGAGACCCAGTACTTC; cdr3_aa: CASSPPAQGQETQYF
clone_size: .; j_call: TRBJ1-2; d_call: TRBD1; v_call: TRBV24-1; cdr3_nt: TGTGCCACCAGTGCATCTGGGACAGCCTCCGGGGGTGGCTACACCTTC; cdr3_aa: CATSASGTASGGGYTF
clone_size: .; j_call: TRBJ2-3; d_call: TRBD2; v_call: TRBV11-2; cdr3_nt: TGTGCCAGCAGCCTAACCCGGGGCCGAGCGGGGAGCACAGATACGCAGTATTTT; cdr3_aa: CASSLTRGRAGSTDTQYF
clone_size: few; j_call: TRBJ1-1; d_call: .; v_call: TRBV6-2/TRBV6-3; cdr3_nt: TGTGCCAGCAGTTACTCGGACTTCACCCGGAGGGACACTGAAGCTTTCTTT; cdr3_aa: CASSYSDFTRRDTEAFF
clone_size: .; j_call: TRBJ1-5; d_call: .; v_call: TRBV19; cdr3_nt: TGTGCCAGTAGTATCGGAACAGGCAATCAGCCCCAGCATTTT; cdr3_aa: CASSIGTGNQPQHF
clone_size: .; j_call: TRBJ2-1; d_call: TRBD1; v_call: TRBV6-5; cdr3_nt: TGTGCCAGCAGTTACGGTCGGGACAGGGGGCAAAGTGAGCAGTTCTTC; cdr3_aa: CASSYGRDRGQSEQFF
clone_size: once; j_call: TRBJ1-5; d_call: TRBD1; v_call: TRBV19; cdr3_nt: TGTGCCAGTAGTACAAAGGGACAGGGGAGTCAGCCCCAGCATTTT; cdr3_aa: CASSTKGQGSQPQHF
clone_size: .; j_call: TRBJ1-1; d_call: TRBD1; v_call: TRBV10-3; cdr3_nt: TGTGCCACCGGGACAGGGGACACTGAAGCTTTCTTT; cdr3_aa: CATGTGDTEAFF
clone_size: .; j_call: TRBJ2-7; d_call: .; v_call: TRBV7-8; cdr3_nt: TGTGCCAGCAGCTTGGCAGGGTACTACGAGCAGTACTTC; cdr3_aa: CASSLAGYYEQYF
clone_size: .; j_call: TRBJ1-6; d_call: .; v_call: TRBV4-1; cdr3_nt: TGCGCCAGCAGCCAGGTCCCACTCAGGGTGGCTTCCTATAATTCACCCCTCCACTTT; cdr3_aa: CASSQVPLRVASYNSPLHF